The rows below give T cell receptor beta chains drawn from one sample of a study of early T cells in non-severe SARS-CoV-2 infection. From the 5' RACE reads, TCRdb called clonotypes with MiXCR, one entry per CDR3 protein. In the table there are about 50,000 distinct CDR3 sequences, about 10% of which are singletons. Sequenced input: whole blood. Every receptor here comes from an adult who was a healthcare worker with PCR-confirmed SARS-CoV-2 infection or an uninfected control (not recorded which). Each CDR3 is given with its conserved first and last residue. A D gene is named only where the DNA matches it firmly. Size values are once, few and many counts, or a class for expanded clones, and some rows have none.

j_gene,v_gene,d_gene,abundance,CDR3nt,CDR3aa
TRBJ1-2,TRBV6-1,TRBD1,many,TGTGCCAGCAGAGTTGACAGGGCACCCTATGGCTACACCTTC,CASRVDRAPYGYTF
TRBJ2-7,TRBV4-1,TRBD2,-,TGCGCCAGCAGCCCCCTTACTAGCGGGAGGTACGAGCAGTACTTC,CASSPLTSGRYEQYF
TRBJ2-1,TRBV11-2,TRBD2,many,TGTGCCAGCAGCTCAGGACTAGCCGCCCAAGAGCAGTTCTTC,CASSSGLAAQEQFF
TRBJ2-2,TRBV28,TRBD2,many,TGTGCCAGCAGTTATGGACTAGCGGGGGGAACCGGGGAGCTGTTTTTT,CASSYGLAGGTGELFF
TRBJ1-4,TRBV11-2,-,-,TGTGCCAGCAGAAGAGGGGTTAATGAAAAACTGTTTTTT,CASRRGVNEKLFF
TRBJ2-1,TRBV20-1,TRBD2,many,TGCAGTGCTAGCACCGCCGCTAGCGGCCTCTCCTACAATGAGCAGTTCTTC,CSASTAASGLSYNEQFF
TRBJ1-2,TRBV7-8,TRBD1,many,TGTGCCAGCAGCGAAGGGGGACAGTATGGCTACACCTTC,CASSEGGQYGYTF
TRBJ2-7,TRBV5-1,TRBD1,many,TGCGCCAGCAGCTTGAAGGACAGGACCTACGAGCAGTACTTC,CASSLKDRTYEQYF
TRBJ1-2,TRBV27,TRBD1,-,TGTGCCAGCAGTTCTCTGGTAGCAGGGGGCGGCTATGGCTACACCTTC,CASSSLVAGGGYGYTF
TRBJ1-1,TRBV2,-,-,TGTGCCAGCAGTGTAGGGGAGTACACTGAAGCTTTCTTT,CASSVGEYTEAFF
TRBJ2-3,TRBV5-1,TRBD2,many,TGCGCCAGCAGCCTGTACCAACTAGCGGGCACAGATACGCAGTATTTT,CASSLYQLAGTDTQYF
TRBJ1-6,TRBV25-1,TRBD1,few,TGTGCCAGCAGTGAATGGGGACAGGGGCCGGAGAATTCACCCCTCCACTTT,CASSEWGQGPENSPLHF
TRBJ2-5,TRBV27,-,-,TGTGCCAGCAGTTTTGGGATCCGGGGGGAGACCCAGTACTTC,CASSFGIRGETQYF
TRBJ2-3,TRBV5-5,TRBD2,many,TGTGCCAGCAGCCAAGGGACTAGCGGGGGCCTAGCATCAGATACGCAGTATTTT,CASSQGTSGGLASDTQYF
TRBJ2-5,TRBV7-9,-,many,TGTGCCAGCAGCTCGAGGGACGTCGTGGAGACCCAGTACTTC,CASSSRDVVETQYF
TRBJ2-7,TRBV11-3,-,few,TGTGCCAGCAGCTTAGGCCGCGCATACGAGCAGTACTTC,CASSLGRAYEQYF
TRBJ2-5,TRBV2,-,many,TGTGCCAGCAGTGGAGACAGAAAACAAGAGACCCAGTACTTC,CASSGDRKQETQYF
TRBJ2-7,TRBV7-9,TRBD2,few,TGTGCCAGCAGCTTAGAATTAGCGGGAGTCTACGAGCAGTACTTC,CASSLELAGVYEQYF